Shown below are 6 T cell receptor beta chains from a single sample sequenced in a study of control samples from healthy donors and cancer patients. Data came from immunoSEQ multiplex PCR; TCRdb stores just in-frame clones and leaves some out. The repertoire consists of 90,000 to 110,000 clones, with roughly 91% occurring once and the leading ten covering roughly a sixth. The specimen was blood. These TCRs come from a woman aged 45 to 65 in good health.

This clone occurred a few times. The rearrangement links TRBV10-3 to TRBJ1-2, with D maybe TRBD1 (5 bases). V lost 5 bases, J lost 5 bases, and 12 bases lay in between. CDR1 and CDR2 from the germline V gene are ENHRY and SYGVKD. This CDR3 region has 13 residues. CDR3 DNA sequence: TGTGCCATCAGTATAGACAGCCTTTATGGCTACACCTTC. As protein: CAISIDSLYGYTF.

The genes are TRBV5-6 and TRBJ1-6; D gene ambiguous. CDR1 SGHDT and CDR2 YYEEEE come from the germline V gene. CDR3 length equals 17 residues. V gave up 4 bases and J gave up 0 bases, with 14 bases separating them. CDR3 sequence: CASSMSEASSYNSPLHF. The DNA of the CDR3 is TGTGCCAGCAGCATGTCAGAGGCGAGCTCCTATAATTCACCCCTCCACTTT.

The table lists this clone with a count of one. This chain joins TRBV6-2 or TRBV6-3 and TRBJ2-3, with TRBD1 as a possible D gene (6 bases). This CDR3 has 12 residues. CDR1 is MNHEY and CDR2 is SVGEGT in the germline V gene. The V and J ends lost 1 base and 8 bases respectively, with 7 bases between them. CDR3 coding DNA: TGTGCCAGCAGTTACTTAGGGGGTACGCAGTATTTT. Protein: CASSYLGGTQYF.

The rearrangement links TRBV4-3 to TRBJ2-3; maybe TRBD2 (6 bases). Trimming took 0 bases from V and 0 from J, leaving 10 bases between them. CDR1 is LGHNA, CDR2 YSLEER, per germline. This CDR3 comprises 16 residues. This CDR3 is CASSQDSSGSTDTQYF. The CDR3 DNA is TGCGCCAGCAGCCAAGATAGTAGCGGTAGCACAGATACGCAGTATTTT.

The V gene is TRBV29-1, the J gene TRBJ1-2; D remains ambiguous. CDR3 length: 14 amino acids. Deletions cut 0 bases from V and 8 bases from J, with 16 bases between. Germline CDR1 and CDR2: SQVTM and ANQGSEA. CDR3 nucleotides: TGCAGCGTTGAAGAGGTAAAGGAACTTGTGGGCTACACCTTC. Amino acid sequence: CSVEEVKELVGYTF.

This chain joins TRBV3-1 (or the pseudogene TRBV3-2) and TRBJ2-1, with D unclear. V dropped 1 base and J dropped 8 bases, with 12 bases sitting between them. This CDR3 region has 14 residues. Per germline, CDR1 LGHDT and CDR2 YNNKEL (reference sequence). The CDR3 DNA reads TGTGCCAGCAGCCAAGCTTTCGCTCGCCATGAGCAGTTCTTC. Translating gives CASSQAFARHEQFF.